The following is a T cell receptor (beta chain) sequence with its context. Its antigen specificity is not known. No base quality information exists; no much larger clone differs at one position. This entry is derived from a study of control samples from healthy donors and cancer patients (TCRdb year 2020). Libraries were constructed by the immunoSEQ multiplex PCR assay. The source is immuneACCESS, and TCRdb retained only in-frame sequences with V and J called. Part of the clones is not carried over; for the studies checked, unresolved V genes explain less than half of this, and the remainder is unexplained. For this sample there are 90,000 to 150,000 clones; 70% to 90% appear just once. The ten largest clones capture approximately 39% of the sample. From the germline V gene, CDR1 is SGHNT and CDR2 is YENEEA. Spanning cysteine to phenylalanine, the CDR3 consists of 12 amino acids. Only the CDR3 DNA stays, 36 bases, in frame from base 1. Cut back by 6 bases and 5 bases, the V and J ends lie 10 bases apart.

The chain is made from TRBV11-3 and TRBJ2-5; the D gene identity is not certain. What was sequenced was blood. The sequence was obtained from a man aged 50-59 years in good health. The CDR3 is CASSPIGETQYF. The nucleotides are TGTGCCAGCAGTCCCATAGGGGAGACCCAGTACTTC. The full variable domain, completed from the reference TRBV11-3 and TRBJ2-5 proteins outside the CDR3, reads EAGVVQSPRYKIIEKKQPVAFWCNPISGHNTLYWYLQNLGQGPELLIRYENEEAVDDSQLPKDRFSAERLKGVDSTLKIQPAELGDSAVYLCASSPIGETQYFGPGTRLLVL.